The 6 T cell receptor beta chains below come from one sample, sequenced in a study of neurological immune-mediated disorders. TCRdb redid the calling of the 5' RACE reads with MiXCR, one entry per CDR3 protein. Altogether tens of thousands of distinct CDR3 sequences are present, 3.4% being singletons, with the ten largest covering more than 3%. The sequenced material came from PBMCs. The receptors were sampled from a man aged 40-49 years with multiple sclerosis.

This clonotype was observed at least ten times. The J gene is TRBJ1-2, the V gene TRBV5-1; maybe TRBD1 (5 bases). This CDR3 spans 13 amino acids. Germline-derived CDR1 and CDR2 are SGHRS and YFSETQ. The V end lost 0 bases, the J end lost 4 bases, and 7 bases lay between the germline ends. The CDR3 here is CASSLDDSYGYTF. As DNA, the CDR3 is TGCGCCAGCAGCTTGGACGACAGCTATGGCTACACCTTC.

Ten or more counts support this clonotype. CDR3 sequence: CASSFIAGDYNEQFF. The CDR3 region has the DNA TGTGCCAGCAGCTTTATAGCGGGAGACTACAATGAGCAGTTCTTC. The chain recombines TRBV7-3 with TRBJ2-1, with 9 bases lining up with TRBD2. V dropped 3 bases and J dropped 3; count of bases not matched to a gene: 3. The CDR3 extends over 15 amino acids. Per the germline V gene, CDR1 is SGHTA and CDR2 is FQGTGA.

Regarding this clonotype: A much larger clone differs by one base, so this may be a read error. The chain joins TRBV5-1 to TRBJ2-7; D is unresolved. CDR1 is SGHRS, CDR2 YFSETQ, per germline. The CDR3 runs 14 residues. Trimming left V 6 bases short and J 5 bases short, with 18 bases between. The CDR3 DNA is TGCGCCAGCAATCCAGTGGGTGATTTTGACGAGCAGTACTTC. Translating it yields CASNPVGDFDEQYF.

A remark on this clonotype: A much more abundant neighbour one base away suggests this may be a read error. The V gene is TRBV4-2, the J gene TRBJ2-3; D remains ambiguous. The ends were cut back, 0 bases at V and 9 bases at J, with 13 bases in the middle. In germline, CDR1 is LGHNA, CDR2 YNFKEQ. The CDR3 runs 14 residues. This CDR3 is CASSQDTAFGTQYF. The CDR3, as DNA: TGTGCCAGCAGCCAAGATACAGCCTTCGGAACGCAGTATTTT.

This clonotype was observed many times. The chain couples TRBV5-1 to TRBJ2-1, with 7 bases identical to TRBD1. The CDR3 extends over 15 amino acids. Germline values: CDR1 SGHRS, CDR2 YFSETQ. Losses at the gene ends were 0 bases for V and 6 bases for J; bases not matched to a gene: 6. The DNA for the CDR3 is TGCGCCAGCAGCTTGGTAGTCGCAGGGGGCAATGAGCAGTTCTTC. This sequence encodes CASSLVVAGGNEQFF.

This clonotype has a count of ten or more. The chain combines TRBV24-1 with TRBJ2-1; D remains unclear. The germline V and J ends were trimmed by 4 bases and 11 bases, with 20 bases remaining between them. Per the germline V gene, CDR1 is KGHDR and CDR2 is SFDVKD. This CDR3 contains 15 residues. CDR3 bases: TGTGCCACCAGTGAACCCTCGGACGGACGACTCAAGCAGTTCTTC. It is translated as CATSEPSDGRLKQFF.